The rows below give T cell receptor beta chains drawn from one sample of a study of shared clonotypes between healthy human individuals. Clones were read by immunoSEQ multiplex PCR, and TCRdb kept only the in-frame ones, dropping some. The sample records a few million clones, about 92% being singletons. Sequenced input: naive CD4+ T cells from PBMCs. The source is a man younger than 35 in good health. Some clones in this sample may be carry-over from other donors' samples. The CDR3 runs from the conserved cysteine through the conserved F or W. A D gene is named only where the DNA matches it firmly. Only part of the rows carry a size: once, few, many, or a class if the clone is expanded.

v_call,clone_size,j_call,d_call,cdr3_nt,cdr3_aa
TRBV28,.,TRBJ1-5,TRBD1,TGTGCCAGCGGATTCGTGCCCGGGACAGGGAGGGGTCAGCCCCAGCATTTT,CASGFVPGTGRGQPQHF
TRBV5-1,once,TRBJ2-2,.,TGCGCCAGCAGCCTGGACGGCCGCGCGAACACCGGGGAGCTGTTTTTT,CASSLDGRANTGELFF
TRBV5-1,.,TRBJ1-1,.,TGCGCCAGCAGTTCCACCACGGGACGTGAGGTTGAAGCTTTCTTT,CASSSTTGREVEAFF
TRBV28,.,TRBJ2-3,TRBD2,TGTGCCAGCAGTTACGGGACTAGTTTCTCGGATACGCAGTATTTT,CASSYGTSFSDTQYF
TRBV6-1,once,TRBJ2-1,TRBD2,TGTGCCAGCAACGGAGGCGGGAGGGCCTCAGGTGAGCAGTTCTTC,CASNGGGRASGEQFF
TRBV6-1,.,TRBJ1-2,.,TGTGCCAGCAGGGTAGGGGCTGGCTACACCTTC,CASRVGAGYTF
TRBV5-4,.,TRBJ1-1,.,TGTGCCAGCAGCCCTCCGACACCGAACACTGAAGCTTTCTTT,CASSPPTPNTEAFF
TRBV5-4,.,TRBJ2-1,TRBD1,TGTGCCAGCAGCTCGGGACAGGGGATCCGCAATGAGCAGTTCTTC,CASSSGQGIRNEQFF
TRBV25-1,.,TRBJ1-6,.,TGTGCCAGCAGTGAAACGGGGATAGATAATTCACCCCTCCACTTT,CASSETGIDNSPLHF
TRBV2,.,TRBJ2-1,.,TGTGCCAGCAGTGCTCAGGGAGGTTACTCCTACAATGAGCAGTTCTTC,CASSAQGGYSYNEQFF
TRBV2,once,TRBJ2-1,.,TGTGCCAGCAGTGTGTCGTCCTCCTACAATGAGCAGTTCTTC,CASSVSSSYNEQFF
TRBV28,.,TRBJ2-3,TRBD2,TGTGCCAGCAGTTTCGGTAGCGGGAGTTTGGGAGATACGCAGTATTTT,CASSFGSGSLGDTQYF
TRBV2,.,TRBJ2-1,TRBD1,TGTGCCAGCACCGGACAGGGCGGCCATGAGCAGTTCTTC,CASTGQGGHEQFF
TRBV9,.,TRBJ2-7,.,TGTGCCACTCCCCCAGCAACCTCCTACGAGCAGTACTTC,CATPPATSYEQYF
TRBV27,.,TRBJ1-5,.,TGTGCCAGCAGTTGGGATCAGCCCCGGCATTTT,CASSWDQPRHF
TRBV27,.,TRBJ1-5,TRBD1,TGTGCCAGCAGTCGCTGGTATACAGGGGCTGGCAATCAGCCCCAGCATTTT,CASSRWYTGAGNQPQHF
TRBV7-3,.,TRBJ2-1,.,TGTGCCAGCAGCTTAAGACAGAACAATGAGCAGTTCTTC,CASSLRQNNEQFF
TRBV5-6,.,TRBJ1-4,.,TGTGCCAGCAGCTTGAAGAGTTATGAAAAACTGTTTTTT,CASSLKSYEKLFF
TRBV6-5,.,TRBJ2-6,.,TGTGCCAGCACCAGCTCTGGGGCCAACGTCCTGACTTTC,CASTSSGANVLTF
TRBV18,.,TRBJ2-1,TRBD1,TGTGCCAGCTCACCCGACAGGGCTGCCTACAATGAGCAGTTCTTC,CASSPDRAAYNEQFF
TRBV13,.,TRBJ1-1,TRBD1,TGTGCCAGCAGCTTAAGACAGGGGGCTATGAACACTGAAGCTTTCTTT,CASSLRQGAMNTEAFF
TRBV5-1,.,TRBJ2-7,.,TGCGCCAGCAGCTTGGGAGACCCCTACGAGCAGTACTTC,CASSLGDPYEQYF
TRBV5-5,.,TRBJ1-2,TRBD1,TGTGCCAGCAGCGTCGGACAGGGGCGGTATGGCTACACCTTC,CASSVGQGRYGYTF
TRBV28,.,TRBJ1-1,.,TGTGCCAGCAGTCGGATCAGGGAGGGTTGGACTGAAGCTTTCTTT,CASSRIREGWTEAFF
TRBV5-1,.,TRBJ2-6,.,TGCGCCAGCAGGGGACCCTCCGGGGCCAACGTCCTGACTTTC,CASRGPSGANVLTF
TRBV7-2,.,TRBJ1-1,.,TGTGCCAGCAGCTTACAGGGATCCACCGCGGGTGAAGCTTTCTTT,CASSLQGSTAGEAFF
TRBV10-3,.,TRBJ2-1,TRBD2,TGTGCCATCAGTGGCGGGACTAGCGGGAGGATAACTTACAATGAGCAGTTCTTC,CAISGGTSGRITYNEQFF
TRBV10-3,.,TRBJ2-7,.,TGTGCCATCAAGGGGCTAGGATCCTACGAGCAGTACTTC,CAIKGLGSYEQYF
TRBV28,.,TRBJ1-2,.,TGTGCCAGCAGACCCTCAGGACTGACGAACTATGGCTACACCTTC,CASRPSGLTNYGYTF
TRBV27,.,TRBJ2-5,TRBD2,TGTGCCAGCAGTTTAAGCCTAGCGGTGGAGACCCAGTACTTC,CASSLSLAVETQYF
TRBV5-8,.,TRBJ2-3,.,TGTGCCAGCAGCTTGAATGGACACCCTACTACTACGCAGTATTTT,CASSLNGHPTTTQYF
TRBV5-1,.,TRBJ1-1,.,TGCGCCAGCAGCTCAATAGGTGCGGGGGCCCAAGGGGCTTTCTTT,CASSSIGAGAQGAFF
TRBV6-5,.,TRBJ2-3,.,TGTGCCAGCAGTTACCGGAGACGAAGCACAGATACGCAGTATTTT,CASSYRRRSTDTQYF
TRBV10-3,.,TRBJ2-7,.,TGTGCCATCAGCCGCACCGGACAGTCCTACGAGCAGTACTTC,CAISRTGQSYEQYF
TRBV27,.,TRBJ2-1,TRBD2,TGTGCCAGCAGTTTATCGCGGCTAGCGGGAGTCGTTGAGCAGTTCTTC,CASSLSRLAGVVEQFF
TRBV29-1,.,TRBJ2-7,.,TGCAGCGTCGGCGCGGGACGCAGGAGCTCCTACGAGCAGTACTTC,CSVGAGRRSSYEQYF
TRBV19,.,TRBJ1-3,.,TGTGCCAGTAGGGGGGACGTATCTGGAAACACCATATATTTT,CASRGDVSGNTIYF
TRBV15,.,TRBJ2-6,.,TGTGCCACCAGCAGTGGGTTCGCTTCCGGGGCCAACGTCCTGACTTTC,CATSSGFASGANVLTF
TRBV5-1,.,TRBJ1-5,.,TGCGCCAGCAGCCCCGAAGGACCAGGACAGCCCCAGCATTTT,CASSPEGPGQPQHF
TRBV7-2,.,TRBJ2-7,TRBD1,TGTGCCAGCAGCCTCAGGCATCTGGGACAGGGGTCCTACGAGCAGTACTTC,CASSLRHLGQGSYEQYF
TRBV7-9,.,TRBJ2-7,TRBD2,TGTGCCAGCAGCTTAGACGCGGGAGGCTACGAGCAGTACTTC,CASSLDAGGYEQYF
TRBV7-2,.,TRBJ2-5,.,TGTGCCAGCAGCTTAGCGACAGCGGAGACCCAGTACTTC,CASSLATAETQYF
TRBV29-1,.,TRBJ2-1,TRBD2,TGCAGCGTTGGTCGAGCGGGAGGGCCTTCCTACAATGAGCAGTTCTTC,CSVGRAGGPSYNEQFF
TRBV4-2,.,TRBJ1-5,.,TGTGCCAGCAGCCAAGATCTTTTAACACAAGAAAGCAATCAGCCCCAGCATTTT,CASSQDLLTQESNQPQHF
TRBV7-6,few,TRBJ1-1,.,TGTGCCAGCAGCTTAGTCAGGGAAACTGAAGCTTTCTTT,CASSLVRETEAFF
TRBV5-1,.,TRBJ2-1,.,TGCGCCAGCAGCCCTACCGCAGCGAACAATGAGCAGTTCTTC,CASSPTAANNEQFF
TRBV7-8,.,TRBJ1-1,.,TGTGCCAGCAGCGCCAAAAGGGGCGAAGGTAACACTGAAGCTTTCTTT,CASSAKRGEGNTEAFF
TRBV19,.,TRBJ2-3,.,TGTGCCAGTAGTGGAACAGGGTTTAGCACAGATACGCAGTATTTT,CASSGTGFSTDTQYF
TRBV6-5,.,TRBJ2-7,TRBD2,TGTGCCAGCAGTTACATACGGGAGGATTACGAGCAGTACTTC,CASSYIREDYEQYF
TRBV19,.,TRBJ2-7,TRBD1,TGTGCCAGTAGTACGACGGGACAGGGGAGATACGAGCAGTACTTC,CASSTTGQGRYEQYF
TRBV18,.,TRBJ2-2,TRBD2,TGTGCCAGCTCACTGACTAGCGGAAGCTCCGGGGAGCTGTTTTTT,CASSLTSGSSGELFF
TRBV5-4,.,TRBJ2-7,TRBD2,TGTGCCAGCAGCTTGGGTAGCGGGAGGCTCGAGCAGTACTTC,CASSLGSGRLEQYF
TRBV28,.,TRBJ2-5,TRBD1,TGTGCCAGCAGTTTATCCAGGACAGGCGTAGAGACCCAGTACTTC,CASSLSRTGVETQYF
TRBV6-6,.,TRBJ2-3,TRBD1,TGTGCCAGCAGCCCGACCCGGGACAGGGGATCAGATACGCAGTATTTT,CASSPTRDRGSDTQYF
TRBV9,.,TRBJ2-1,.,TGTGCCAGCAGCGTAGGTGTCACGAATGAGCAGTTCTTC,CASSVGVTNEQFF
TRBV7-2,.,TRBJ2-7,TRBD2,TGTGCCAGCAGCTTAGGGCTAGCGGGGACCTCCTACGAGCAGTACTTC,CASSLGLAGTSYEQYF